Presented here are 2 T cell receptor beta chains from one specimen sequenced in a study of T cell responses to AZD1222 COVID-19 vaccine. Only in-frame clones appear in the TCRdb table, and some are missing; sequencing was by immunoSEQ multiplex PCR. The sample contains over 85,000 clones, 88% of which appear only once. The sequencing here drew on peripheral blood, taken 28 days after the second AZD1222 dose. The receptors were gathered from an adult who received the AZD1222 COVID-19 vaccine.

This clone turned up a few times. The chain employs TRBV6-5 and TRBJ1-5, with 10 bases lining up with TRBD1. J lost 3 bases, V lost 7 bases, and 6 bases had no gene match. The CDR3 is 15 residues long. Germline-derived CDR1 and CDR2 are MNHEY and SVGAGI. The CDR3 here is CASTLGQGYNQPQHF. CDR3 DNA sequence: TGTGCCAGCACCCTGGGACAGGGGTACAATCAGCCCCAGCATTTT.

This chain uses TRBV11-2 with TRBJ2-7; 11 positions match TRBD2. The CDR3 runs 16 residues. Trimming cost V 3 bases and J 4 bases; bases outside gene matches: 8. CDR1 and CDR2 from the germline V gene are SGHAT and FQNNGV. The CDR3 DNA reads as TGTGCCAGCAGCTTTTCCTATACTAGCGGGAGTTACGAGCAGTACTTC. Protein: CASSFSYTSGSYEQYF. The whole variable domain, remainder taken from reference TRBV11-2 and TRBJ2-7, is EAGVAQSPRYKIIEKRQSVAFWCNPISGHATLYWYQQILGQGPKLLIQFQNNGVVDDSQLPKDRFSAERLKGVDSTLKIQPAKLEDSAVYLCASSFSYTSGSYEQYFGPGTRLTVT.